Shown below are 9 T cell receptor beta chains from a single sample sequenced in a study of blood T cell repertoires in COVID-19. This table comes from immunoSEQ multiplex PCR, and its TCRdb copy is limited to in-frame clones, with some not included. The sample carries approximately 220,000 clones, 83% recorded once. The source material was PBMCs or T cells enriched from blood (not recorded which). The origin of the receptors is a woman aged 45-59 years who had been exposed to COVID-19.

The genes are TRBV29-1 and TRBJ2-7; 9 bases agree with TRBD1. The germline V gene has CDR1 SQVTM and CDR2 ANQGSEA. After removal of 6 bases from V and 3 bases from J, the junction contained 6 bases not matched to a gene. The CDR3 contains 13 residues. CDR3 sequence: CSVAQGQGYEQYF. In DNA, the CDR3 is TGCAGCGTCGCCCAGGGACAGGGCTACGAGCAGTACTTC.

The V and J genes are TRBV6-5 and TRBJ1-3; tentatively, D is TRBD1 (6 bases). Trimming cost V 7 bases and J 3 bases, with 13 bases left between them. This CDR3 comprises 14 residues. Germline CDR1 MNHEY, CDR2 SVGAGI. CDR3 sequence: CASTGQSFGNTIYF. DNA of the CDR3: TGTGCCAGCACCGGACAGTCTTTTGGAAACACCATATATTTT.

CDR3 in DNA: TGTGCCAGCAGTGTGAGTGGGCGTCAGCCCCAGCATTTT. Translating it yields CASSVSGRQPQHF. The chain carries TRBV7-9 and TRBJ1-5, with no clear D. In germline, CDR1 is SEHNR, CDR2 FQNEAQ (reference sequence). The V end was cut by 6 bases, the J end by 6 bases, with 12 bases between. CDR3 length: 13 amino acids. The full variable domain, its missing parts supplied by reference TRBV7-9 and TRBJ1-5, is DTGVSQNPRHKITKRGQNVTFRCDPISEHNRLYWYRQTLGQGPEFLTYFQNEAQLEKSRLLSDRFSAERPKGSFSTLEIQRTEQGDSAMYLCASSVSGRQPQHFGDGTRLSIL.

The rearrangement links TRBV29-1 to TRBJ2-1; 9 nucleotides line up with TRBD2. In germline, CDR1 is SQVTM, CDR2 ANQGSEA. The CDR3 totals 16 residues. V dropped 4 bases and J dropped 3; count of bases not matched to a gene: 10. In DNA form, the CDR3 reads TGCAGCGTTGTACTAGCGGGCCGGACAGGCTACAATGAGCAGTTCTTC. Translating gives CSVVLAGRTGYNEQFF.

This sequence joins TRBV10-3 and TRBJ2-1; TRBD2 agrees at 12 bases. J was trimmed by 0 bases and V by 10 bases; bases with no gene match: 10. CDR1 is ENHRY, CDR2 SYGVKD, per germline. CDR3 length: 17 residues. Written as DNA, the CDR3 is TGTGCCAGCTCCGCGACTAGCGGGGGTCTCTCCTACAATGAGCAGTTCTTC. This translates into CASSATSGGLSYNEQFF.

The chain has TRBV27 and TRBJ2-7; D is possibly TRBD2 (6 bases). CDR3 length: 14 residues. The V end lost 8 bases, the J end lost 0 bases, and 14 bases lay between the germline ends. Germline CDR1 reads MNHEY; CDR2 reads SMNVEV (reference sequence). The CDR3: CASGLRGSSYEQYF. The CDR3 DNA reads TGTGCCAGCGGGCTTCGGGGGTCCTCCTACGAGCAGTACTTC.

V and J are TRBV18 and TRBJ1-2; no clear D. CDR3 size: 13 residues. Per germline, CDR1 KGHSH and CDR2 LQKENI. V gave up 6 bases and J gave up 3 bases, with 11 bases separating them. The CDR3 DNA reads TGTGCCAGCTCGCACCGGGAGGACTATGGCTACACCTTC. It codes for CASSHREDYGYTF.

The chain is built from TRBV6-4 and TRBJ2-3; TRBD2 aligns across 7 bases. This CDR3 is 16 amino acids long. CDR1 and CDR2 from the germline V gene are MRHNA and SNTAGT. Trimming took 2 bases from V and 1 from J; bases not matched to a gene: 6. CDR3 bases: TGTGCCAGCAGTGACACCGCCGCGGGGGGCACAGATACGCAGTATTTT. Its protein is CASSDTAAGGTDTQYF.

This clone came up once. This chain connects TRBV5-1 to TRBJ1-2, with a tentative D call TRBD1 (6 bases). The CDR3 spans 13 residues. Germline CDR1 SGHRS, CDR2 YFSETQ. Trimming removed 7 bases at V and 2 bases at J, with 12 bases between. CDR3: CASSRGFNYGYTF. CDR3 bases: TGCGCCAGCTCAAGGGGGTTCAACTATGGCTACACCTTC.